These 14 T cell receptor beta chains were all obtained from the same sample, sequenced in a study of type 1 regulatory T cells. Their target antigens are unknown. From the reads, TCRdb called clonotypes with MiXCR, one entry per CDR3 protein. The sample contains fewer than 75,000 distinct CDR3 sequences, roughly 49% of which appear only once. Sequencing input: cultured non-Tr1 T cells, either the whole culture or a sorted T cell fraction (not recorded which). These receptors originate from a human donor in good health.

The CDR3 DNA sequence: TGTGCCAGCAGCGACCGGGTTACGCAGTATTTT. Translated, it gives CASSDRVTQYF. This chain uses TRBV7-2 with TRBJ2-3; no firm D call. The germline CDR1 and CDR2 sequences are SGHTA and FQGNSA. V lost 5 bases and J lost 8, with 8 bases in between. The CDR3 length is 11 residues.

Only a few counts were recorded for this clonotype. J is TRBJ1-4 and V is TRBV7-2; no definite D call. The CDR3 extends over 15 amino acids. Trimming cost V 4 bases and J 0 bases, with 9 bases left between them. Germline V gene sequence: CDR1 SGHTA, CDR2 FQGNSA. The CDR3 DNA follows: TGTGCCAGCAGCTCTTTGGCCGCAACTAATGAAAAACTGTTTTTT. Protein: CASSSLAATNEKLFF.

V gene TRBV25-1 combines with J gene TRBJ1-2; D ambiguous. The CDR3 runs 11 residues. CDR1 is MGHDK, CDR2 SYGVNS, per germline. V lost 4 bases, J lost 8 bases, and 8 bases lay in between. The CDR3 region is CASSAARGYTF. In nucleotides, the CDR3 is TGTGCCAGCAGTGCCGCTCGGGGCTACACCTTC.

For this clonotype: This CDR3 is missing its conserved last phenylalanine or tryptophan, likely due to a read error. The chain combines TRBV20-1 with TRBJ1-2, with TRBD1 identical over 8 bases. The junction had 7 bases not matched to a gene; V was cut back by 1 base and J by 0 bases. CDR3 length: 16 residues. Germline-derived CDR1 and CDR2 are DFQATT and SNEGSKA (reference sequence). The CDR3 protein is CSARGGTGTSNYGYTS. CDR3 in DNA: TGCAGTGCTAGAGGGGGGACAGGAACTTCTAACTATGGCTACACCTCC.

The chain uses TRBV5-6 and TRBJ2-5; 9 bases line up with TRBD2. This CDR3 contains 16 residues. CDR1 and CDR2 from the germline V gene are SGHDT and YYEEEE. The DNA for the CDR3 is TGTGCTCCTCACCGTCAGCGGGGGGACTCCCAAGAGACCCAGTACTTC. Amino acids: CAPHRQRGDSQETQYF.

J is TRBJ2-3 and V is TRBV5-6; D is unclear. Deletions cut 1 base from V and 3 bases from J, with 9 bases between. The CDR3 covers 14 residues. Germline CDR1 reads SGHDT; CDR2 reads YYEEEE. CDR3 sequence (DNA): TGTGCCAGCAGCTTGCGTATGGGTACAGATACGCAGTATTTT. Translating gives CASSLRMGTDTQYF.

This rearrangement joins TRBV27 to TRBJ2-1; 10 bases agree with TRBD1. J was trimmed by 8 bases and V by 4 bases; bases with no gene match: 8. In germline, CDR1 is MNHEY, CDR2 SMNVEV (reference sequence). The CDR3 spans 15 residues. The CDR3 loop is CASSSSTGGRDEQFF. The CDR3 coding sequence is TGTGCCAGCAGTTCATCGACAGGGGGCCGCGATGAGCAGTTCTTC.

This clonotype has more than one count but fewer than ten. The V call is TRBV2, the J call TRBJ2-3, with D perhaps matching TRBD1 (5 bases). Trimming took 6 bases from V and 0 from J, leaving 13 bases between them. Germline V lookup: CDR1 SNHLY, CDR2 FYNNEI. The CDR3 spans 15 residues. The CDR3 here is CASRATAISTDTQYF. For the CDR3, the DNA is TGTGCCAGCAGGGCGACAGCGATAAGCACAGATACGCAGTATTTT.

This clonotype was counted only a few times. This rearrangement joins TRBV28 to TRBJ2-3, with TRBD1 as a possible D gene (5 bases). The V and J ends lost 3 bases and 2 bases respectively, with 12 bases between them. The CDR3 sequence is 15 residues long. The V gene's germline CDR1 is MDHEN and CDR2 SYDVKM. The CDR3 region is CASSFGQGYTDTQYF. The CDR3 region has the DNA TGTGCCAGCAGTTTTGGGCAGGGCTACACAGATACGCAGTATTTT.

The rearrangement joins TRBV19 to TRBJ1-1, with D perhaps TRBD1 (5 bases). Germline V lookup: CDR1 LNHDA, CDR2 SQIVND (reference sequence). CDR3 length: 13 residues. V lost 1 base and J lost 4, with 7 bases in between. As DNA, the CDR3 is TGTGCCAGTAGTATAGCTGGGGGCACTGAAGCTTTCTTT. This gives the protein CASSIAGGTEAFF.

The V and J genes are TRBV18 and TRBJ1-4, with D tentatively TRBD1 (6 bases). The length of the CDR3 is 14 residues. Germline CDR1 reads KGHSH; CDR2 reads LQKENI. The V end was cut by 5 bases, the J end by 8 bases, with 15 bases between. CDR3 coding DNA: TGTGCCAGCTCAAGACAGGAGGATAAGGAAAAACTGTTTTTT. Translation: CASSRQEDKEKLFF.

CDR3 loop: CASGWDFGELFF. CDR3 in DNA: TGTGCCAGCGGCTGGGACTTCGGAGAGCTGTTTTTT. The chain has TRBV5-4 and TRBJ2-2; D possibly corresponds to TRBD2 (6 bases). The V gene's germline CDR1 is SGHNT and CDR2 YYREEE (reference sequence). CDR3 length: 12 amino acids. V was pared by 7 bases and J by 11 bases, with 15 bases between.

The rearrangement uses TRBV20-1 and TRBJ2-5, with D uncertain. V lost 3 bases and J lost 5, with 16 bases in between. The CDR3 consists of 14 residues. Germline V gives CDR1 DFQATT, CDR2 SNEGSKA (reference sequence). CDR3 sequence (DNA): TGCAGTGCTAGTCCCCAAGTTCTATCTGAGACCCAGTACTTC. It encodes CSASPQVLSETQYF.

A word on this clonotype: Since a much larger clone is just one base distant, this may be a read error. The V and J genes are TRBV5-5 and TRBJ1-4, with D possibly being TRBD1 (5 bases). Deletions cut 4 bases from V and 5 bases from J, with 12 bases between. This CDR3 region has 14 residues. Germline values: CDR1 SGHKS, CDR2 YYEKEE (reference sequence). CDR3 amino acids: CASSGRAGNEKLFF. The CDR3 DNA is TGTGCCAGCAGCGGCCGGGCAGGGAATGAAAAACTGTTTTTT.